The source of this TCR beta chain is a study of T cells in Graves' hyperthyroidism and ophthalmopathy. From RNA transcripts, TCR beta CDR3 regions were amplified. Using the HTBI primer set, a first-round RT-PCR was run on the TCR CDR3. One entry per CDR3 protein results from TCRdb running MiXCR on the multiplex PCR reads. The sample carries about 380,000 distinct CDR3 sequences, 14% recorded once. Many counts were recorded for this clonotype. The CDR3 is 14 residues long. V shed 3 bases and J 4 bases; nucleotides not matched to a gene: 9. From germline, CDR1 is DFQATT and CDR2 SNEGSKA (reference sequence). Uncontrolled infection, other autoimmune disease, pregnancy or lactation excluded patients.

The sequencing input was blood. V gene TRBV20-1 combines with J gene TRBJ2-7; 7 positions match TRBD2. This clonotype originated in a woman in her 30s with Graves' ophthalmopathy. DNA of the CDR3: TGCAGTGCTAGGGCCCGGGACTACCGATACGAGCAGTACTTC. Encoded protein: CSARARDYRYEQYF.